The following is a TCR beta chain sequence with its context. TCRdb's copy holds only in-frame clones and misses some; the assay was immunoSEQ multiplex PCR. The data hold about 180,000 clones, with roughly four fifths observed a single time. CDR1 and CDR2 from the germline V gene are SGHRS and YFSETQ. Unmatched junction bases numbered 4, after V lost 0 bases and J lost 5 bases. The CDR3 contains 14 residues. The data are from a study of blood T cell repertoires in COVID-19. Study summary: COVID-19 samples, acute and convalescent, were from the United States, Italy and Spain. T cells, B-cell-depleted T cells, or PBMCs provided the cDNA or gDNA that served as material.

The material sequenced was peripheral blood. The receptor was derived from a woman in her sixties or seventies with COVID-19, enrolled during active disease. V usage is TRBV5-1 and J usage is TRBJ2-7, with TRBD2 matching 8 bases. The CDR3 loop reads CASSLEGLVNEQYF. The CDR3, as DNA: TGCGCCAGCAGCTTGGAGGGACTAGTTAACGAGCAGTACTTC.